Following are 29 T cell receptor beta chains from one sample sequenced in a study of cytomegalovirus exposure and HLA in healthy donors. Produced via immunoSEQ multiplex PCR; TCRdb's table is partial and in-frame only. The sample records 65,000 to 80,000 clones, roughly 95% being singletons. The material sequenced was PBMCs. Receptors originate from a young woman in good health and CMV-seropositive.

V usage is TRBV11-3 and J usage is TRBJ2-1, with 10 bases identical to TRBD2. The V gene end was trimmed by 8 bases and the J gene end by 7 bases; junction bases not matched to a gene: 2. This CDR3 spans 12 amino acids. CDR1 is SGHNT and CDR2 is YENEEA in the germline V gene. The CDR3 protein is CASQAGGNEQFF. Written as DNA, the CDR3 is TGTGCCAGCCAAGCGGGGGGGAATGAGCAGTTCTTC. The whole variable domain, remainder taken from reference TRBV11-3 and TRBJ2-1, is EAGVVQSPRYKIIEKKQPVAFWCNPISGHNTLYWYLQNLGQGPELLIRYENEEAVDDSQLPKDRFSAERLKGVDSTLKIQPAELGDSAVYLCASQAGGNEQFFGPGTRLTVL.

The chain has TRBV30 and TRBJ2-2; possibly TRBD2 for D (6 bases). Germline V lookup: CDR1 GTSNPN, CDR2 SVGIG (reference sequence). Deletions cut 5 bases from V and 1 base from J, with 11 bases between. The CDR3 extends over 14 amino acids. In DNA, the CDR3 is TGTGCCTGGGGGACTGGGAGGAACACCGGGGAGCTGTTTTTT. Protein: CAWGTGRNTGELFF.

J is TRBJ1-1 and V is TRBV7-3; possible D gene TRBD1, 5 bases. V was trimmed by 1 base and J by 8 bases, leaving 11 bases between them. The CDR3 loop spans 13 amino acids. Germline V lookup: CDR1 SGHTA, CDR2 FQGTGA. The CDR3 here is CASSLIWGGEAFF. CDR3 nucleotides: TGTGCCAGCAGCTTAATCTGGGGGGGAGAAGCTTTCTTT. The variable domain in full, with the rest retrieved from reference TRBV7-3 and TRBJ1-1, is GAGVSQTPSNKVTEKGKYVELRCDPISGHTALYWYRQSLGQGPEFLIYFQGTGAADDSGLPNDRFFAVRPEGSVSTLKIQRTERGDSAVYLCASSLIWGGEAFFGQGTRLTVV.

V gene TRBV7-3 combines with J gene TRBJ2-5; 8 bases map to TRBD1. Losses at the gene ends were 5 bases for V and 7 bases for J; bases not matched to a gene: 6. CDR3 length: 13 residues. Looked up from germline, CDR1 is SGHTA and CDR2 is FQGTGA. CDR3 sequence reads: CASSQGQGGTQYF. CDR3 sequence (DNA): TGTGCCAGCAGCCAAGGACAGGGAGGGACCCAGTACTTC.

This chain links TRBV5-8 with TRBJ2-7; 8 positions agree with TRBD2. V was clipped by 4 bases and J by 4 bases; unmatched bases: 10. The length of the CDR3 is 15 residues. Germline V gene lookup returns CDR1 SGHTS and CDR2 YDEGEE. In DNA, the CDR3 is TGTGCCAGCAGCGGTAAACTAGCGGACGCATACGAGCAGTACTTC. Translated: CASSGKLADAYEQYF. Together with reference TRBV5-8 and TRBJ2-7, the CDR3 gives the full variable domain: EAGVTQSPTHLIKTRGQQATLRCSPISGHTSVYWYQQALGLGLQFLLWYDEGEERNRGNFPPRFSGRQFPNYSSELNVNALELEDSALYLCASSGKLADAYEQYFGPGTRLTVT.

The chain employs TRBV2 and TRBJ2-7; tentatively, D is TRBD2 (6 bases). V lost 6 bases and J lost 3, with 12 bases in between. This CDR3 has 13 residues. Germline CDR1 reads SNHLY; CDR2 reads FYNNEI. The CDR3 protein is CASRGGADYEQYF. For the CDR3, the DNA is TGTGCCAGCAGGGGGGGTGCTGACTACGAGCAGTACTTC.

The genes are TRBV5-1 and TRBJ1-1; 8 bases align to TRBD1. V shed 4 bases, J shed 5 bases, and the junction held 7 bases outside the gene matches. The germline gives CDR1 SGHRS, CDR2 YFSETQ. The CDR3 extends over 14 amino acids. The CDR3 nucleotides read TGCGCCAGCAGCCCTCAGGGGGACAGGACTGAAGCTTTCTTT. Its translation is CASSPQGDRTEAFF. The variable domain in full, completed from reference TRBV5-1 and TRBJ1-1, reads KAGVTQTPRYLIKTRGQQVTLSCSPISGHRSVSWYQQTPGQGLQFLFEYFSETQRNKGNFPGRFSGRQFSNSRSEMNVSTLELGDSALYLCASSPQGDRTEAFFGQGTRLTVV.

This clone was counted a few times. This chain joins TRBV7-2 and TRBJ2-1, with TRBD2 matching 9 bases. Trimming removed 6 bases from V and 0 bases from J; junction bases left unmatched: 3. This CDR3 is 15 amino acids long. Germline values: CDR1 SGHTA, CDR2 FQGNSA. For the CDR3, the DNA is TGTGCCAGCAGAGCGCGGGGGGGCTCCTACAATGAGCAGTTCTTC. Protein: CASRARGGSYNEQFF.

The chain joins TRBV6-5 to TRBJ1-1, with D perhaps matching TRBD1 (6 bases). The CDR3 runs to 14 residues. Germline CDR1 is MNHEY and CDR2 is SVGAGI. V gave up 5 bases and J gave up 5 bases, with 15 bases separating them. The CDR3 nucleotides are TGTGCCAGCAGTCCAGGGGCAGGCGTGACTGAAGCTTTCTTT. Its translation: CASSPGAGVTEAFF.

The CDR3 sequence is CASKRIRPGETQYF. CDR3 sequence (DNA): TGTGCCAGCAAAAGAATCCGGCCAGGGGAGACCCAGTACTTC. The chain couples TRBV2 to TRBJ2-5; TRBD1 is a possible D gene (5 bases). This CDR3 has 14 residues. Trimming shortened V by 7 bases and J by 5 bases, and 17 bases separated the two germline ends. Germline V gene data show CDR1 as SNHLY and CDR2 as FYNNEI.

Written as DNA, the CDR3 is TGTGCCAGCAGCGTAGGTCTCCGGACAGCGAACACCGGGGAGCTGTTTTTT. Protein product: CASSVGLRTANTGELFF. The V gene is TRBV9, the J gene TRBJ2-2, with a tentative D call TRBD1 (6 bases). Germline V gene lookup returns CDR1 SGDLS and CDR2 YYNGEE. V was clipped by 0 bases and J by 0 bases, with 12 bases between them. The CDR3 totals 17 residues.

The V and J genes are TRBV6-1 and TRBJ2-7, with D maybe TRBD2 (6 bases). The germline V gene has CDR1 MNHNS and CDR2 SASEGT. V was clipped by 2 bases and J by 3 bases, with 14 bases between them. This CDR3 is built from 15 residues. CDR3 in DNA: TGTGCCAGCAGTGAAAGGTCGGGGGTGATCTACGAGCAGTACTTC. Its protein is CASSERSGVIYEQYF.

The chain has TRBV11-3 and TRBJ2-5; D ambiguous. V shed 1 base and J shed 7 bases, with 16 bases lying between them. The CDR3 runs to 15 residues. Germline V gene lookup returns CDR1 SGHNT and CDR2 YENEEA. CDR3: CASSLVGSPLGTQYF. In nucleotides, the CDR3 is TGTGCCAGCAGCTTAGTCGGGTCGCCCCTGGGGACCCAGTACTTC. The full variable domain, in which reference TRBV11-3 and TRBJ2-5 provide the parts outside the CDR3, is EAGVVQSPRYKIIEKKQPVAFWCNPISGHNTLYWYLQNLGQGPELLIRYENEEAVDDSQLPKDRFSAERLKGVDSTLKIQPAELGDSAVYLCASSLVGSPLGTQYFGPGTRLLVL.

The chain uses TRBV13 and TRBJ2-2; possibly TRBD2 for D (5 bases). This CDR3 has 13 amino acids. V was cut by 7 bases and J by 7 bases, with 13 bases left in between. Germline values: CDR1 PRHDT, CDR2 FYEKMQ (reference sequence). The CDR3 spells CASNPPRGGELFF. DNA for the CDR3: TGTGCCAGCAACCCGCCCCGGGGCGGGGAGCTGTTTTTT.

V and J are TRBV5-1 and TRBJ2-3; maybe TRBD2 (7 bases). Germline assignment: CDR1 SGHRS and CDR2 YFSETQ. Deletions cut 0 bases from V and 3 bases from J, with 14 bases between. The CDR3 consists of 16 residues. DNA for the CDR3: TGCGCCAGCAGCTTGGGCACGGGGGGCGGGACAGATACGCAGTATTTT. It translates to CASSLGTGGGTDTQYF.

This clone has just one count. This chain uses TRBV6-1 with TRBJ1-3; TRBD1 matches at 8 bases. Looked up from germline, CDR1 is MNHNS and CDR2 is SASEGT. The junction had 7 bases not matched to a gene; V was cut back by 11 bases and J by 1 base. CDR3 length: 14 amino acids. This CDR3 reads CAGSQGVSGNTIYF. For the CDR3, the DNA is TGTGCCGGGTCACAGGGGGTATCTGGAAACACCATATATTTT.

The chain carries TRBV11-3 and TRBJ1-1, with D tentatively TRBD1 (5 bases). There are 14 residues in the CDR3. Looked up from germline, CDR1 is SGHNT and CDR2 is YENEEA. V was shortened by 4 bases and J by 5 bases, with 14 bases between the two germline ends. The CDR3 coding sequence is TGTGCCAGCAGCTCCCCGCGGAGGGGTACTGAAGCTTTCTTT. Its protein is CASSSPRRGTEAFF.

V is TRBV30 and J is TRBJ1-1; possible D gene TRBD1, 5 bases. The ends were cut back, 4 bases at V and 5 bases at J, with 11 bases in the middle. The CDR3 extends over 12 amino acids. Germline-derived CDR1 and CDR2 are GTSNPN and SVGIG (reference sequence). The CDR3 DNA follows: TGTGCCTGGAAAAGGGGAGGGACTGAAGCTTTCTTT. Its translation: CAWKRGGTEAFF.

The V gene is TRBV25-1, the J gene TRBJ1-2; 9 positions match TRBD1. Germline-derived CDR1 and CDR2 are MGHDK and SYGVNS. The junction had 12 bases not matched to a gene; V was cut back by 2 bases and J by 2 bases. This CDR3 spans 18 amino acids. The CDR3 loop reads CASSELPSGQGRNYGYTF. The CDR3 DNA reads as TGTGCCAGCAGTGAACTCCCCAGCGGACAGGGGAGGAACTATGGCTACACCTTC.

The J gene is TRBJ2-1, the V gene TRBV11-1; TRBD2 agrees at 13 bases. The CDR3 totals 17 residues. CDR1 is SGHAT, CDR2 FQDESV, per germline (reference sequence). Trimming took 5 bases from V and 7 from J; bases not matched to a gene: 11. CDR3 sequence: CASSGLAGVPGGNEQFF. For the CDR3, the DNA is TGTGCCAGCAGCGGACTAGCGGGGGTTCCTGGAGGGAATGAGCAGTTCTTC.

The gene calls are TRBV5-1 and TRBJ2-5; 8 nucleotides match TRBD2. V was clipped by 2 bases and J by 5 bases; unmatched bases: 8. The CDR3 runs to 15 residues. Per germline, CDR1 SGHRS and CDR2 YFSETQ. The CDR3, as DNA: TGCGCCAGCAGCTTCAGCAGCGGGGGCCCTGAGACCCAGTACTTC. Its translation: CASSFSSGGPETQYF.

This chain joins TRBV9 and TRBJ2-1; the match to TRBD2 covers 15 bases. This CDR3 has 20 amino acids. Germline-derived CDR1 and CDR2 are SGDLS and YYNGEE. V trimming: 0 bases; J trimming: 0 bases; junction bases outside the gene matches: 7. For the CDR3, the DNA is TGTGCCAGCAGCGTAGTTCCTGGGACTAGCGGGAGGAGCTCCTACAATGAGCAGTTCTTC. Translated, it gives CASSVVPGTSGRSSYNEQFF.

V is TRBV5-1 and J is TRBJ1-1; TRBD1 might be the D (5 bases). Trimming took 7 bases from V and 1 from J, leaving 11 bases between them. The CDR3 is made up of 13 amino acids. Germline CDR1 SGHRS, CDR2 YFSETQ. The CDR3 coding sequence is TGCGCCAGCCTACTAACAGGGAACACTGAAGCTTTCTTT. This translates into CASLLTGNTEAFF.

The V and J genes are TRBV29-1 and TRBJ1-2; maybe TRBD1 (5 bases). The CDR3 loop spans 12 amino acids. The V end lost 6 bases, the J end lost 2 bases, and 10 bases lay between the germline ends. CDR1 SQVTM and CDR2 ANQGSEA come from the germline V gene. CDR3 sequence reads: CSVPTVNYGYTF. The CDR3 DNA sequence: TGCAGCGTACCGACAGTGAACTATGGCTACACCTTC. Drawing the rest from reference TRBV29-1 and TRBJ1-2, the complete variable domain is SAVISQKPSRDICQRGTSLTIQCQVDSQVTMMFWYRQQPGQSLTLIATANQGSEATYESGFVIDKFPISRPNLTFSTLTVSNMSPEDSSIYLCSVPTVNYGYTFGSGTRLTVV.

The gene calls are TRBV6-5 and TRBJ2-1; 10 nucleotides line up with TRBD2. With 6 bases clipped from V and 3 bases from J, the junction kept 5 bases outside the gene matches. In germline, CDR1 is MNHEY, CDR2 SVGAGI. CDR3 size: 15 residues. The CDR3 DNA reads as TGTGCCAGCAGGTCTAGCGGGGGAAACTACAATGAGCAGTTCTTC. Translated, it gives CASRSSGGNYNEQFF.

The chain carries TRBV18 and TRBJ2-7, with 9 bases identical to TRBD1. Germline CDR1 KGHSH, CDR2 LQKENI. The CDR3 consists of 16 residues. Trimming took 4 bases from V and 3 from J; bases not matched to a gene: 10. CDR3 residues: CASSRPDRGSNYEQYF. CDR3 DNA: TGTGCCAGCTCACGTCCGGACAGGGGATCCAACTACGAGCAGTACTTC.

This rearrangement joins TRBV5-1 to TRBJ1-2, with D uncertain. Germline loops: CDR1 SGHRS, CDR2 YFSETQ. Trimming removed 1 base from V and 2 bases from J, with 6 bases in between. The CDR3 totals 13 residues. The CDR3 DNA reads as TGCGCCAGCAGCTTGATTCCGAACTATGGCTACACCTTC. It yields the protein CASSLIPNYGYTF. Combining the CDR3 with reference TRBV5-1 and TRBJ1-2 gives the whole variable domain KAGVTQTPRYLIKTRGQQVTLSCSPISGHRSVSWYQQTPGQGLQFLFEYFSETQRNKGNFPGRFSGRQFSNSRSEMNVSTLELGDSALYLCASSLIPNYGYTFGSGTRLTVV.

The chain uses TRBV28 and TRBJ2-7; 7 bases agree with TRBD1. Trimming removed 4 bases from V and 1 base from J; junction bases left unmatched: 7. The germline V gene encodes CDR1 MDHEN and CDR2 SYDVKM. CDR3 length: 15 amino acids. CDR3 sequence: CASSSTGAQSYEQYF. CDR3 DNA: TGTGCCAGCAGTTCTACAGGGGCTCAATCCTACGAGCAGTACTTC.

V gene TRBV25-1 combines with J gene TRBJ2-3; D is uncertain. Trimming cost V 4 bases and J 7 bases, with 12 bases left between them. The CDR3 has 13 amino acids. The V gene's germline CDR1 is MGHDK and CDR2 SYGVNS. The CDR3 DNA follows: TGTGCCAGCAGTGGTCAGATTCATTATACGCAGTATTTT. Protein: CASSGQIHYTQYF.